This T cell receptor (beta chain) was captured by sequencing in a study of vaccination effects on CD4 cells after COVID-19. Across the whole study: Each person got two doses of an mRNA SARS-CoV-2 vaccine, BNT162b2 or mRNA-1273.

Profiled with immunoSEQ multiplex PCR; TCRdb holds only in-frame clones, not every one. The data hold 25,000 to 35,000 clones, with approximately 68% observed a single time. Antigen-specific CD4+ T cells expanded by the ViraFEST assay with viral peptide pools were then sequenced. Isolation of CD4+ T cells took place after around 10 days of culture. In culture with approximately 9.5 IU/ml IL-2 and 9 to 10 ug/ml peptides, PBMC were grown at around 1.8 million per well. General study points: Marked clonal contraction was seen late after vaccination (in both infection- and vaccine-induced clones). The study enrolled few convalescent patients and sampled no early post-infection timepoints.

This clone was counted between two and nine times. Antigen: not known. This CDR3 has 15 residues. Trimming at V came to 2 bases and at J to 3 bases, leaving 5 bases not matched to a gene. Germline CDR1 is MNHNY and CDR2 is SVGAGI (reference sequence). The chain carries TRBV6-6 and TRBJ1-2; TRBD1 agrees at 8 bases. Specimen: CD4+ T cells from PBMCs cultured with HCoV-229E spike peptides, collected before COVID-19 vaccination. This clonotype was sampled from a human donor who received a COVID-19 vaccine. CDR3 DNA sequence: TGTGCCAGCAGTTACGGTTCAGGGGGCGACTATGGCTACACCTTC. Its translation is CASSYGSGGDYGYTF.